The source of this TCR beta chain is a study of shared clonotypes between healthy human individuals. Sequencing used immunoSEQ multiplex PCR; TCRdb keeps in-frame clones, though not all of them. The sample holds a few million clones; 93% are singletons and the top ten take 1.5% to 2%. CD45RO negativity and positive selection for CCR7 defined naive CD8 cells, a population that excluded terminally differentiated effector memory CD45RA+ cells. The CDR3 is 15 amino acids. Looked up from germline, CDR1 is MNHNS and CDR2 is SASEGT. V lost 6 bases and J 3 bases, leaving 18 bases between the germline ends. The chain has TRBV6-1 and TRBJ2-7; D may be TRBD1 or TRBD2 (6 bases each). The source of this sequence is a man younger than 35 in good health. Some clones in this sample may be carry-over from other donors' samples. What was sequenced was naive CD8+ T cells from PBMCs. CDR3 bases: TGTGCCAGCAGCCCGAACCCGGCGGGACACTACGAGCAGTACTTC. Protein: CASSPNPAGHYEQYF.